The 13 T cell receptor beta chains reported below all come from one sample, sequenced in a study of cytomegalovirus exposure and HLA in healthy donors. PCR used 60 Vbeta primers and 13 Jbeta primers. Data came from immunoSEQ multiplex PCR; TCRdb stores just in-frame clones and leaves some out. The sample includes about 210,000 clones, roughly 82% of them seen just once. Sequenced material: PBMCs. These receptor sequences come from a man aged 40-49 years in good health and CMV-seropositive.

The sample holds one count of this clone. V usage is TRBV6-4 and J usage is TRBJ1-1, with D unclear. CDR1 MRHNA and CDR2 SNTAGT come from the germline V gene. Trimming left V 6 bases short and J 4 bases short, with 24 bases between. The CDR3 extends over 17 amino acids. In DNA form, the CDR3 reads TGTGCCAGCAGATCTACGACGGCACCCTCCTCGGGCACTGAAGCTTTCTTT. Translating it yields CASRSTTAPSSGTEAFF.

This clone was found once. The chain joins TRBV5-5 to TRBJ2-7; TRBD1 aligns across 9 bases. Germline V lookup: CDR1 SGHKS, CDR2 YYEKEE (reference sequence). The CDR3 consists of 15 residues. Trimming removed 4 bases from V and 3 bases from J; junction bases left unmatched: 8. The CDR3 loop is CASSPTGTGSYEQYF. In nucleotides, the CDR3 is TGTGCCAGCAGCCCCACGGGGACAGGGAGCTACGAGCAGTACTTC.

The V and J genes are TRBV11-2 and TRBJ2-5; weak D call: TRBD2 (6 bases). With 5 bases removed from V and 8 bases from J, the gap between germline ends came to 18 bases. CDR3 length equals 14 residues. Germline loops: CDR1 SGHAT, CDR2 FQNNGV. The DNA for the CDR3 is TGTGCCAGCAGCAAGGGACTCGGCACAGTTACCCAGTACTTC. Translating it yields CASSKGLGTVTQYF.

The V and J genes are TRBV15 and TRBJ1-3, with 7 bases matching TRBD1. CDR1 and CDR2 (germline): LNHNV, YYDKDF (reference sequence). This CDR3 is built from 16 residues. V lost 2 bases to trimming and J lost 4 bases; unmatched junction nucleotides: 8. The chain's CDR3 is CATSRLGQAIGNTIYF. The DNA of the CDR3 is TGTGCCACCAGCAGACTCGGACAGGCGATAGGAAACACCATATATTTT.

This clone was seen only a few times. The chain links TRBV5-1 to TRBJ1-1, with TRBD1 as a possible D gene (5 bases). Trimming stripped 0 bases from V and 1 base from J, with 10 bases between. The CDR3 is 15 amino acids. Germline assignment: CDR1 SGHRS and CDR2 YFSETQ. The CDR3: CASSLAWGGNTEAFF. The CDR3 region has the DNA TGCGCCAGCAGCTTGGCGTGGGGGGGGAACACTGAAGCTTTCTTT.

The rearrangement joins TRBV5-4 to TRBJ1-2; D may be TRBD1 (6 bases). CDR3 length: 16 amino acids. The ends were cut back, 0 bases at V and 5 bases at J, with 17 bases in the middle. The germline V gene encodes CDR1 SGHNT and CDR2 YYREEE (reference sequence). In DNA, the CDR3 is TGTGCCAGCAGCTTGGAGGCCGCGGGGGGCAGGTATGGCTACACCTTC. This translates into CASSLEAAGGRYGYTF.

The CDR3: CASSPKQGANLMNTEAFF. DNA of the CDR3: TGTGCCAGCTCACCGAAACAGGGGGCCAACCTGATGAACACTGAAGCTTTCTTT. The rearrangement links TRBV18 to TRBJ1-1; TRBD1 matches at 9 bases. Germline V gene data show CDR1 as KGHSH and CDR2 as LQKENI. CDR3 length equals 18 residues. The V segment lost 3 bases and the J segment 0 bases; nucleotides outside the gene matches: 11.

The J gene is TRBJ1-1, the V gene TRBV11-3, with TRBD1 matching 8 bases. V lost 8 bases to trimming and J lost 0 bases; unmatched junction nucleotides: 5. CDR1 and CDR2 from the germline V gene are SGHNT and YENEEA. This CDR3 region has 14 residues. The CDR3 protein is CASSSGGLNTEAFF. As DNA, the CDR3 is TGTGCCAGCTCCTCAGGGGGCTTGAACACTGAAGCTTTCTTT.

The chain employs TRBV5-1 and TRBJ2-2; the match to TRBD2 covers 13 bases. The CDR3 loop spans 17 amino acids. V was pared by 2 bases and J by 5 bases, with 6 bases of the junction left unmatched. Germline loops: CDR1 SGHRS, CDR2 YFSETQ. CDR3 sequence: CASSLLAGGPGTGELFF. The CDR3 nucleotides read TGCGCCAGCAGCTTACTAGCGGGAGGGCCTGGGACCGGGGAGCTGTTTTTT.

The CDR3 sequence: CASSQSSTGYHGYTF. The CDR3 nucleotides read TGTGCCAGCAGCCAATCCTCGACAGGGTACCATGGCTACACCTTC. The chain carries TRBV16 and TRBJ1-2; 7 bases match TRBD1. CDR3 length equals 15 residues. From germline, CDR1 is KGHSY and CDR2 FQNENV. V was pared by 0 bases and J by 6 bases, with 7 bases of the junction left unmatched.

The V call is TRBV4-2, the J call TRBJ2-2; 10 nucleotides match TRBD2. Germline CDR1 is LGHNA and CDR2 is YNFKEQ. The CDR3 extends over 17 amino acids. The junction had 4 bases not matched to a gene; V was cut back by 3 bases and J by 0 bases. The CDR3 region has the DNA TGTGCCAGCAGCCAGGCTCTAGCGGGAGCGAACACCGGGGAGCTGTTTTTT. Translating gives CASSQALAGANTGELFF.

The chain employs TRBV6-1 and TRBJ1-1; weak D call: TRBD1 (5 bases). There are 16 residues in the CDR3. CDR1 and CDR2 from the germline V gene are MNHNS and SASEGT. Trimming removed 2 bases from V and 6 bases from J, with 19 bases in between. The CDR3 reads CASSESILRGSPEAFF. The CDR3 DNA reads TGTGCCAGCAGTGAATCTATTCTCCGGGGGTCCCCTGAAGCTTTCTTT.

This clone occurred once. The gene calls are TRBV7-8 and TRBJ2-1; a weak D match, TRBD2 (6 bases). V lost 3 bases to trimming and J lost 4 bases, with 19 bases between them. Germline V gene lookup returns CDR1 SGHVS and CDR2 FQNEAQ. The CDR3 covers 17 residues. CDR3 region: CASSFPRVGDSYNEQFF. The CDR3 nucleotides read TGTGCCAGCAGCTTCCCCCGGGTAGGGGACTCTTACAATGAGCAGTTCTTC.